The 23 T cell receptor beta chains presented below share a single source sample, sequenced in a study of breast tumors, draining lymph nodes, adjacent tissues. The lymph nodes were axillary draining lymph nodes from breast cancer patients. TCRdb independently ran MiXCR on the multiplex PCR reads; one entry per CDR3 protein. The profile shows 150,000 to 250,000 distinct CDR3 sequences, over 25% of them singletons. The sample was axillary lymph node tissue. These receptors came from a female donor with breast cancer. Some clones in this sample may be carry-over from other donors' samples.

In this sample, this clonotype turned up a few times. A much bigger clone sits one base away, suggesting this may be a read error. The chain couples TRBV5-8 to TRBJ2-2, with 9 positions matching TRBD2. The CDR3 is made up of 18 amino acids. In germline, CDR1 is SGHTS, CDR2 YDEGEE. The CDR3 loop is CASSQTEASGMNTGELFF. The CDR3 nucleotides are TGCGCCAGCAGCCAAACCGAGGCTAGCGGGATGAACACCGGGGAGCTGTTTTTT. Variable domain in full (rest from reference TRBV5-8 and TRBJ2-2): EAGVTQSPTHLIKTRGQQATLRCSPISGHTSVYWYQQALGLGLQFLLWYDEGEERNRGNFPPRFSGRQFPNYSSELNVNALELEDSALYLCASSQTEASGMNTGELFFGEGSRLTVL.

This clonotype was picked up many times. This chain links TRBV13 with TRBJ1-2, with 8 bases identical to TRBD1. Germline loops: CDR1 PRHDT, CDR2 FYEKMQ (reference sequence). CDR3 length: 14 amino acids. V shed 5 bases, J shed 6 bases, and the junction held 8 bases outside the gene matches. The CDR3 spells CASSARTGKHGYTF. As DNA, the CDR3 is TGTGCCAGCAGCGCCCGGACAGGGAAACATGGCTACACCTTC.

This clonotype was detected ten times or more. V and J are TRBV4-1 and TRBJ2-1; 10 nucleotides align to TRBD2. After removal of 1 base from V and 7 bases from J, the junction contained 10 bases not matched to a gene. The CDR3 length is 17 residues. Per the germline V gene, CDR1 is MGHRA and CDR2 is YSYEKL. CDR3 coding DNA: TGCGCCAGCAGCCAAGCCGCTGCGGCTAGCGGGAGTAATGAGCAGTTCTTC. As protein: CASSQAAAASGSNEQFF.

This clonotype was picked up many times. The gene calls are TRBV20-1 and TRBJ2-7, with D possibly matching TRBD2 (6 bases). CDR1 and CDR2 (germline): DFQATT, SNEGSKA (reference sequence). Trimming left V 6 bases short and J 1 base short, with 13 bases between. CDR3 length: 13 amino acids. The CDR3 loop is CSARSGTSYEQYF. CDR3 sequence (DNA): TGCAGTGCACGCTCAGGGACTTCCTACGAGCAGTACTTC.

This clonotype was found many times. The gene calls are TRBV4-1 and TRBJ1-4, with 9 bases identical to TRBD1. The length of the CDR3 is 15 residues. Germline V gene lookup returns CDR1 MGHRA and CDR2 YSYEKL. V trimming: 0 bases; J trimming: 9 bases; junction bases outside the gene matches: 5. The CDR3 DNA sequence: TGCGCCAGCAGCCAAGACCGGGGGACAGGGAAAAAACTGTTTTTT. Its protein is CASSQDRGTGKKLFF.

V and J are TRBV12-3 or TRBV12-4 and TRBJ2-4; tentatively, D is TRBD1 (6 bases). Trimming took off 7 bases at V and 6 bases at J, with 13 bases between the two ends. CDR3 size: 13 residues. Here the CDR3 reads CASTGDLRNIQYF. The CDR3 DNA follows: TGTGCCAGCACAGGGGATTTGAGAAACATTCAGTACTTC.

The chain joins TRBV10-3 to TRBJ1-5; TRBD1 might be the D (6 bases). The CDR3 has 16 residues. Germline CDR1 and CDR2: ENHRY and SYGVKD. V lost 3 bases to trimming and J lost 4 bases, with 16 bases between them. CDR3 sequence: CAISEGSGGYNQPQHF. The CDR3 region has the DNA TGTGCCATCAGTGAAGGATCGGGGGGCTATAATCAGCCCCAGCATTTT.

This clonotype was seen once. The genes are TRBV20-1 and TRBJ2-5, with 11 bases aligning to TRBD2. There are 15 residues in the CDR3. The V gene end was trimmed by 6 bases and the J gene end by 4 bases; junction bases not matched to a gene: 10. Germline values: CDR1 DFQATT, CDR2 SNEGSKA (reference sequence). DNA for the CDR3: TGCAGTGCCTACACGCCTAGCGGGGGGTTAGAGACCCAGTACTTC. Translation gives CSAYTPSGGLETQYF.

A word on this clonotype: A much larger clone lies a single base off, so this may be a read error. CDR3 sequence reads: CASSYRDRGVYGYPF. CDR3 DNA sequence: TGTGCCAGCAGCTACCGGGACAGGGGGGTCTATGGCTACCCCTTC. This sequence joins TRBV7-2 and TRBJ1-2; 11 bases are a match to TRBD1. CDR1 is SGHTA, CDR2 FQGNSA, per germline. This CDR3 has 15 amino acids.

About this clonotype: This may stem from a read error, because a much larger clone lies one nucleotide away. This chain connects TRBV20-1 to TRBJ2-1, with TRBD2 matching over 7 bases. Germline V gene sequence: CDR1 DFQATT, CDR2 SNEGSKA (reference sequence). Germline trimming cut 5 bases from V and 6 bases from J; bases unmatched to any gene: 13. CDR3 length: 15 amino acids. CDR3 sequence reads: CSAPRLAEDSNEQFF. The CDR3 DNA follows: TGCAGTGCTCCGCGCCTAGCGGAAGACTCCAATGAGCAGTTCTTC.

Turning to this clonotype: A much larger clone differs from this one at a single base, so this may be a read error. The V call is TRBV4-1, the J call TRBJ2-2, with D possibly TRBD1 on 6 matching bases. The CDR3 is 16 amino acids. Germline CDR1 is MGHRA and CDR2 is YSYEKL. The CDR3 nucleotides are TGCGCCAGCAGCCAAAACAGGGCGCTTGGGACCGGGGAGCTGCTTTTT. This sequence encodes CASSQNRALGTGELLF.

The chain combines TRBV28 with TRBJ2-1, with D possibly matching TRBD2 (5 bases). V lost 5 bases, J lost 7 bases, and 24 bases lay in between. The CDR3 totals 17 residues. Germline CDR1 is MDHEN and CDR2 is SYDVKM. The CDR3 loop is CASSNPIGSRSGNEQFF. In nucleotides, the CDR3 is TGTGCCAGCAGTAACCCGATAGGGTCGAGGTCGGGGAATGAGCAGTTCTTC.

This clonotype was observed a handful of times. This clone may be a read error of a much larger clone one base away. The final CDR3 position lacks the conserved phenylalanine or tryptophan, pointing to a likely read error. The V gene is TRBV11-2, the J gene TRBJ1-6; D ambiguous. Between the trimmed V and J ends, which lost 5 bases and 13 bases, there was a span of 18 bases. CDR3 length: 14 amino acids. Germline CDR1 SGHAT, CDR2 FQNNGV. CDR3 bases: TGTGCCAGCAGCCCAGGCAACCGAGGAGCCCCCCTCCACCTT. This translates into CASSPGNRGAPLHL.

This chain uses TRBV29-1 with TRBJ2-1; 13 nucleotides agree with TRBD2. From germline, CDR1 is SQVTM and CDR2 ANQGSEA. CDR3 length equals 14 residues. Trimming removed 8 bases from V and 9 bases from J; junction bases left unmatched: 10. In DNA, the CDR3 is TGCAGCTTACTAGCGGGGGGGCAGTTAAGTGAGCAGTTCTTC. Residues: CSLLAGGQLSEQFF.

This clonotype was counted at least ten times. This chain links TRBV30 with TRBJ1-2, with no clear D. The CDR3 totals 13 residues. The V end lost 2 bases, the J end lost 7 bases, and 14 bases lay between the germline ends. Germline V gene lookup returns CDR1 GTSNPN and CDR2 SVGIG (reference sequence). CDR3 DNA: TGTGCCTGGAGTTTAGCCCCTCAGTTTGGCTACACCTTC. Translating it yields CAWSLAPQFGYTF. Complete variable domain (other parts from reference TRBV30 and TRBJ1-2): SQTIHQWPATLVQPVGSPLSLECTVEGTSNPNLYWYRQAAGRGLQLLFYSVGIGQISSEVPQNLSASRPQDRQFILSSKKLLLSDSGFYLCAWSLAPQFGYTFGSGTRLTVV.

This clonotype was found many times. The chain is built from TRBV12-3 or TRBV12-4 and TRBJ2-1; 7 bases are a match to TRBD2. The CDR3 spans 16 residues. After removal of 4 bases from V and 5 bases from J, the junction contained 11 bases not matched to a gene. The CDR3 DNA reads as TGTGCCAGCAGTTCACTGGGGGAGGGCCCCCACAATGAGCAGTTCTTC. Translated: CASSSLGEGPHNEQFF.

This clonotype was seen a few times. The CDR3 bases are TGCAGTGCTAGAGCGGCAGTAGAAGCTTTCTTT. It codes for CSARAAVEAFF. This chain uses TRBV20-1 with TRBJ1-1; no reliable D call. Trimming cost V 1 base and J 8 bases, with 8 bases left between them. There are 11 residues in the CDR3. Per germline, CDR1 DFQATT and CDR2 SNEGSKA (reference sequence).

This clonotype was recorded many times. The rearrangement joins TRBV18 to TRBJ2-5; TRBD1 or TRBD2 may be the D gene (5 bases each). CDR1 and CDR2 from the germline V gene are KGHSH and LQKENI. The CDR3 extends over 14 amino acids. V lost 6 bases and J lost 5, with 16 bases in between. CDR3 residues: CASSQRGIEETQYF. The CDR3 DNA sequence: TGTGCCAGCTCGCAGAGGGGCATCGAGGAGACCCAGTACTTC. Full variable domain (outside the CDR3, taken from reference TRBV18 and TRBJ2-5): NAGVMQNPRHLVRRRGQEARLRCSPMKGHSHVYWYRQLPEEGLKFMVYLQKENIIDESGMPKERFSAEFPKEGPSILRIQQVVRGDSAAYFCASSQRGIEETQYFGPGTRLLVL.

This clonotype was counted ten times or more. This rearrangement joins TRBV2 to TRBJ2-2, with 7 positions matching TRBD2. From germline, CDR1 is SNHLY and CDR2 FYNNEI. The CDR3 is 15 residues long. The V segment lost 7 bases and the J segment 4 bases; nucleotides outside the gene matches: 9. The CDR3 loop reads CASTLTGGVTGELFF. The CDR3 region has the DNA TGTGCCAGCACACTGACGGGGGGTGTCACCGGGGAGCTGTTTTTT.

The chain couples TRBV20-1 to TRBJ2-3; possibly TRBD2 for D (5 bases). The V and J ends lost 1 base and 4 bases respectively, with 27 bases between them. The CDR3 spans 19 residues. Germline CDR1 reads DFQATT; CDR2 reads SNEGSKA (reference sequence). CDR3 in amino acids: CSARGPLRRAAPPPDTQYF. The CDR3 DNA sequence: TGCAGTGCTAGAGGGCCCTTGAGGCGGGCGGCCCCTCCGCCAGATACGCAGTATTTT.

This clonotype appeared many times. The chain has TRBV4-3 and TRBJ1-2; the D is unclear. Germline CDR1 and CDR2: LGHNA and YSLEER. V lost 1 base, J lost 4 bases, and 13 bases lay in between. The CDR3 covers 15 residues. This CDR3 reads CASSQAAGSGYGYTF. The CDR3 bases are TGCGCCAGCAGCCAAGCGGCAGGTTCGGGCTATGGCTACACCTTC.

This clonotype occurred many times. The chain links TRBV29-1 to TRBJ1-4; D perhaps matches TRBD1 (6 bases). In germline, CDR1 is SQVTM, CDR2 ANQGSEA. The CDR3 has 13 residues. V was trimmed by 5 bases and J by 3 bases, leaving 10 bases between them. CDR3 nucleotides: TGCAGCGTTCAACAGGGCCCTAATGAAAAACTGTTTTTT. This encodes CSVQQGPNEKLFF.

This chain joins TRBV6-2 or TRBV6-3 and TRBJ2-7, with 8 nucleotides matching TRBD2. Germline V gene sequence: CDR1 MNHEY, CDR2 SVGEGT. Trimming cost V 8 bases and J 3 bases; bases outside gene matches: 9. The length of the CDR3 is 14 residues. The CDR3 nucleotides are TGTGCCAGCGCAAACACCGGGACTAGCTACGAGCAGTACTTC. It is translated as CASANTGTSYEQYF.